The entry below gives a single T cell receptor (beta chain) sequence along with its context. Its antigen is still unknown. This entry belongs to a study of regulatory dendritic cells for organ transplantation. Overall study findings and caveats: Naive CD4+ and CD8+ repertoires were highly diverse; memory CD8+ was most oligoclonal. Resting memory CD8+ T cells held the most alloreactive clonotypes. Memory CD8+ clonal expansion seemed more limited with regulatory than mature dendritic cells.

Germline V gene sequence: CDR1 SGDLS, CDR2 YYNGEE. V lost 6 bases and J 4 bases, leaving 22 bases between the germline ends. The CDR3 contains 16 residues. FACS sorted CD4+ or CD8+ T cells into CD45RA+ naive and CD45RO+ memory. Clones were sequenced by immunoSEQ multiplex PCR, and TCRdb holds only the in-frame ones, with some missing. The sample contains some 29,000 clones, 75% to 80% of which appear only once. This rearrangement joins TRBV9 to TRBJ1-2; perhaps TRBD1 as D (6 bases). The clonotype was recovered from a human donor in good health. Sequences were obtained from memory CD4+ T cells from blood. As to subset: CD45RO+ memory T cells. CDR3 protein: CASTKSQGPDIYGYTF. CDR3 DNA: TGTGCCAGCACCAAATCACAGGGCCCAGATATCTATGGCTACACCTTC.